This entry lists 24 T cell receptor beta chains sequenced from one sample in a study of blood T cell repertoires in COVID-19 (dated by TCRdb to 2020 to 2021). The library relied on the immunoSEQ multiplex PCR assay. What TCRdb holds here is the immuneACCESS table cut down to in-frame rearrangements. Part of the clones is not present; checked against another copy, under half of the missing clones reflect an unresolved V gene, and the others are unexplained. The sample data list tens of thousands of clones, and over 70% of these were observed just once. Of the sample, 2.5% to 3.5% is held by the ten largest clones. Sequenced material: peripheral blood. These receptors originate from a man in his sixties with acute or convalescent COVID-19.

The chain employs TRBV19 and TRBJ2-5, with 9 bases matching TRBD1. Trimming took 5 bases from V and 3 from J; bases not matched to a gene: 7. The germline CDR1 and CDR2 sequences are LNHDA and SQIVND (reference sequence). This CDR3 is built from 15 residues. The CDR3 loop is CASSPWGQGKETQYF. The CDR3 nucleotides are TGTGCCAGTAGTCCCTGGGGACAGGGAAAAGAGACCCAGTACTTC.

In this sample, this clone turned up once. The chain is built from TRBV6-5 and TRBJ1-5; 7 bases agree with TRBD1. The length of the CDR3 is 14 residues. V lost 6 bases, J lost 3 bases, and 5 bases stayed unmatched. CDR1 is MNHEY, CDR2 SVGAGI, per germline. The DNA for the CDR3 is TGTGCCAGCAGGTCGGACAGGTTCAATCAGCCCCAGCATTTT. Encoded protein: CASRSDRFNQPQHF.

This chain's CDR3 is CASDGFFTGDYGYTF. The CDR3 region has the DNA TGTGCCAGCGATGGGTTTTTCACAGGGGACTATGGCTACACCTTC. V is TRBV2 and J is TRBJ1-2; TRBD1 matches 7 bases. The germline V gene has CDR1 SNHLY and CDR2 FYNNEI. Unmatched junction bases numbered 12, after V lost 8 bases and J lost 3 bases. There are 15 residues in the CDR3.

V gene TRBV5-6 combines with J gene TRBJ1-5; D unresolved. The CDR3 totals 13 residues. The germline V gene has CDR1 SGHDT and CDR2 YYEEEE. With 5 bases removed from V and 4 bases from J, the gap between germline ends came to 10 bases. DNA for the CDR3: TGTGCCAGCAGTTCCAGTTATAATCAGCCCCAGCATTTT. Amino acids: CASSSSYNQPQHF.

J is TRBJ2-1 and V is TRBV7-2, with TRBD2 matching 11 bases. CDR3 length: 16 amino acids. Germline V gene data show CDR1 as SGHTA and CDR2 as FQGNSA. V lost 5 bases and J lost 12; bases outside the gene matches: 15. CDR3 DNA sequence: TGTGCCAGCAGCCGCATTAGCGGGGGGGCCCAATCGGTGCAGTTCTTC. Translated: CASSRISGGAQSVQFF. The full variable domain, its missing parts supplied by reference TRBV7-2 and TRBJ2-1, is GAGVSQSPSNKVTEKGKDVELRCDPISGHTALYWYRQSLGQGLEFLIYFQGNSAPDKSGLPSDRFSAERTGGSVSTLTIQRTQQEDSAVYLCASSRISGGAQSVQFFGPGTRLTVL.

V is TRBV7-2 and J is TRBJ2-7; D gene uncertain. The CDR3 is 13 residues long. The V gene lost 2 bases and the J gene lost 4 bases, with 9 bases spanning the gap. The V gene's germline CDR1 is SGHTA and CDR2 FQGNSA. The CDR3 DNA reads TGTGCCAGCAGCTTAAACTTCCGTTACGAGCAGTACTTC. This translates into CASSLNFRYEQYF.

V usage is TRBV18 and J usage is TRBJ1-4; 9 bases fit TRBD1. CDR3 length equals 14 residues. Unmatched junction bases numbered 6, after V lost 6 bases and J lost 7 bases. Germline V gene data show CDR1 as KGHSH and CDR2 as LQKENI. CDR3 residues: CASSLQGAGEKLFF. In nucleotides, the CDR3 is TGTGCCAGCTCCCTACAGGGGGCTGGTGAAAAACTGTTTTTT.

The chain employs TRBV7-2 and TRBJ1-2; TRBD1 matches at 7 bases. After removal of 0 bases from V and 8 bases from J, the junction contained 6 bases not matched to a gene. Germline CDR1 SGHTA, CDR2 FQGNSA. The length of the CDR3 is 14 residues. The CDR3 loop is CASSLAGTAIGYTF. The CDR3 bases are TGTGCCAGCAGCTTAGCTGGGACAGCCATCGGCTACACCTTC. The variable domain in full, completed from reference TRBV7-2 and TRBJ1-2, reads GAGVSQSPSNKVTEKGKDVELRCDPISGHTALYWYRQSLGQGLEFLIYFQGNSAPDKSGLPSDRFSAERTGGSVSTLTIQRTQQEDSAVYLCASSLAGTAIGYTFGSGTRLTVV.

The CDR3 loop is CAWSKAGDSPLHF. The CDR3 region has the DNA TGTGCCTGGAGTAAGGCAGGGGATTCACCCCTCCACTTT. This chain joins TRBV30 and TRBJ1-6, with a possible D match to TRBD1 (6 bases). Germline V gene sequence: CDR1 GTSNPN, CDR2 SVGIG (reference sequence). Trimming removed 2 bases at V and 8 bases at J, with 10 bases between. CDR3 length: 13 residues.

The chain joins TRBV12-3 or TRBV12-4 to TRBJ2-7; weak D call: TRBD1 (6 bases). Trimming took 4 bases from V and 2 from J, leaving 9 bases between them. The CDR3 has 13 amino acids. The CDR3 spells CASSSGTPYEQYF. The CDR3 DNA reads TGTGCCAGCAGTTCCGGGACACCCTACGAGCAGTACTTC.

The chain links TRBV7-9 to TRBJ1-1; D may be TRBD1 (5 bases). CDR1 SEHNR and CDR2 FQNEAQ come from the germline V gene (reference sequence). Deletions cut 1 base from V and 0 bases from J, with 9 bases between. This CDR3 region has 15 residues. The CDR3 protein is CASSLGQGMNTEAFF. DNA of the CDR3: TGTGCCAGCAGCTTAGGGCAGGGAATGAACACTGAAGCTTTCTTT. Full variable domain (missing parts from reference TRBV7-9 and TRBJ1-1): DTGVSQNPRHKITKRGQNVTFRCDPISEHNRLYWYRQTLGQGPEFLTYFQNEAQLEKSRLLSDRFSAERPKGSFSTLEIQRTEQGDSAMYLCASSLGQGMNTEAFFGQGTRLTVV.

This clone has only one observation. The chain couples TRBV19 to TRBJ1-4; 7 bases line up with TRBD1. Trimming removed 8 bases from V and 7 bases from J; junction bases left unmatched: 7. CDR3 size: 13 residues. Looked up from germline, CDR1 is LNHDA and CDR2 is SQIVND (reference sequence). DNA of the CDR3: TGTGCCAGTGCCGACAGGGCGACTGAAAAACTGTTTTTT. Its translation is CASADRATEKLFF. The full variable domain, completed using reference TRBV19 and TRBJ1-4, is DGGITQSPKYLFRKEGQNVTLSCEQNLNHDAMYWYRQDPGQGLRLIYYSQIVNDFQKGDIAEGYSVSREKKESFPLTVTSAQKNPTAFYLCASADRATEKLFFGSGTQLSVL.

The chain carries TRBV4-1 and TRBJ2-7, with TRBD1 matching over 11 bases. Trimming removed 5 bases from V and 6 bases from J; junction bases left unmatched: 6. The CDR3 is 14 amino acids. Germline CDR1 MGHRA, CDR2 YSYEKL. CDR3 protein: CASSSAGTGGEQYF. The CDR3 bases are TGCGCCAGCAGCTCTGCCGGGACAGGGGGCGAGCAGTACTTC.

The V call is TRBV11-2, the J call TRBJ2-1; 9 nucleotides line up with TRBD1. This CDR3 is built from 18 residues. Per germline, CDR1 SGHAT and CDR2 FQNNGV. J lost 2 bases, V lost 2 bases, and 10 bases had no gene match. The CDR3 nucleotides read TGTGCCAGCAGCTTAAGCCGTCAGGACAGGGGCACCTACAATGAGCAGTTCTTC. Amino acids: CASSLSRQDRGTYNEQFF.

The chain is built from TRBV6-1 and TRBJ1-1; TRBD1 is a possible D gene (6 bases). Germline V gives CDR1 MNHNS, CDR2 SASEGT. This CDR3 spans 14 amino acids. V lost 0 bases to trimming and J lost 10 bases, with 15 bases between them. CDR3 nucleotides: TGTGCCAGCAGTGAAGCCGGGGGGGCGCATACAGCTTTCTTT. Translated: CASSEAGGAHTAFF.

The V call is TRBV19, the J call TRBJ1-5; 9 nucleotides line up with TRBD1. The CDR3 length is 14 residues. CDR1 LNHDA and CDR2 SQIVND come from the germline V gene (reference sequence). The junction had 5 bases not matched to a gene; V was cut back by 5 bases and J by 6 bases. The CDR3 nucleotides are TGTGCCAGTAGTCCGGGACAGGGTAGTCAGCCCCAGCATTTT. Translation gives CASSPGQGSQPQHF.

The V call is TRBV2, the J call TRBJ2-7; D might be TRBD2 (6 bases). V gave up 7 bases and J gave up 6 bases, with 19 bases separating them. Germline CDR1 and CDR2: SNHLY and FYNNEI. The CDR3 loop spans 14 amino acids. CDR3 amino acids: CASMEMGLVPEQYF. CDR3 sequence (DNA): TGTGCCAGCATGGAGATGGGACTCGTACCCGAGCAGTACTTC.

This chain uses TRBV21-1 with TRBJ2-7; the table's TRBD2 call for D was not verified on the DNA. TRBV21-1 is a known pseudogene. CDR3 length: 13 residues. The CDR3: CASSRGLAVEQYF. CDR3 nucleotide sequence: TGTGCCAGCAGCAGGGGGCTAGCGGTCGAGCAGTACTTC.

The rearrangement joins TRBV2 to TRBJ2-1; perhaps TRBD2 as D (5 bases). The CDR3 sequence is 13 residues long. Germline V gene lookup returns CDR1 SNHLY and CDR2 FYNNEI. V was clipped by 4 bases and J by 9 bases, with 13 bases between them. The CDR3 sequence is CASSGSTGSEQFF. CDR3 nucleotides: TGTGCCAGCAGTGGCTCGACTGGGAGTGAGCAGTTCTTC. Full variable domain (outside the CDR3, taken from reference TRBV2 and TRBJ2-1): EPEVTQTPSHQVTQMGQEVILRCVPISNHLYFYWYRQILGQKVEFLVSFYNNEISEKSEIFDDQFSVERPDGSNFTLKIRSTKLEDSAMYFCASSGSTGSEQFFGPGTRLTVL.

The CDR3 spells CASRPYSGNTIYF. As DNA, the CDR3 is TGTGCCAGCAGGCCCTACTCTGGAAACACCATATATTTT. The V gene is TRBV6-5, the J gene TRBJ1-3; D not resolved. The V end lost 6 bases, the J end lost 0 bases, and 6 bases lay between the germline ends. The CDR3 extends over 13 amino acids. Germline values: CDR1 MNHEY, CDR2 SVGAGI.

V and J are TRBV7-2 and TRBJ1-1; D might be TRBD1 (5 bases). Trimming cost V 0 bases and J 4 bases, with 15 bases left between them. CDR1 SGHTA and CDR2 FQGNSA come from the germline V gene. This CDR3 is 16 amino acids long. The CDR3 DNA reads TGTGCCAGCAGCTTAGCTGGCGGGGTCACAGGCACTGAAGCTTTCTTT. The encoded protein is CASSLAGGVTGTEAFF.

The gene calls are TRBV9 and TRBJ1-3; the D is unclear. This CDR3 has 17 amino acids. The germline V gene encodes CDR1 SGDLS and CDR2 YYNGEE. Between the trimmed V and J ends, which lost 2 bases and 0 bases, there was a span of 15 bases. The CDR3 is CASSVREGILSGNTIYF. As DNA, the CDR3 is TGTGCCAGCAGCGTTCGGGAAGGGATCCTCTCTGGAAACACCATATATTTT.

This rearrangement joins TRBV4-1 to TRBJ1-1; D is possibly TRBD1 (6 bases). The germline V and J ends were trimmed by 6 bases and 1 base, with 18 bases remaining between them. Looked up from germline, CDR1 is MGHRA and CDR2 is YSYEKL. The CDR3 covers 16 residues. The CDR3 DNA is TGCGCCAGCAGGCGAGGGGGGGGACAAGCGAACACTGAAGCTTTCTTT. Protein: CASRRGGGQANTEAFF.

The CDR3 spells CASSSRYEQYF. The CDR3 DNA is TGTGCCAGCTCATCGAGATACGAGCAGTACTTC. The chain uses TRBV18 and TRBJ2-7; D call uncertain. Deletions cut 5 bases from V and 4 bases from J, with 6 bases between. CDR1 and CDR2 from the germline V gene are KGHSH and LQKENI. The CDR3 runs to 11 residues.